This T cell receptor beta chain was retrieved from a study of blood T cell repertoires in COVID-19. On the study more broadly: Collection of acute and convalescent COVID-19 samples took place in the United States, Italy and Spain. The analysed material was cDNA or gDNA that came from T cells, B-cell-depleted T cells, or PBMCs.

Trimming at V came to 2 bases and at J to 0 bases, leaving 0 bases not matched to a gene. This CDR3 region has 14 residues. Germline CDR1 reads LNHDA; CDR2 reads SQIVND (reference sequence). In the original workflow: Estimation of nucleated cell counts was performed using reference gene primer amplification. The repertoire was sequenced with immunoSEQ multiplex PCR; TCRdb's copy has only in-frame clones and lacks some. D and trimming come from the DNA, and the V and J calls and clone size come from that table. The sample lists 250,000 or so clones; approximately 80% were seen once. The sequencing sample was made of peripheral blood. V is TRBV19 and J is TRBJ1-1, with 7 nucleotides matching TRBD1. This sequence originates from a woman aged 60 to 75 with active or convalescent COVID-19. The CDR3 loop reads CASSIQGVNTEAFF. Written as DNA, the CDR3 is TGTGCCAGTAGTATACAGGGGGTGAACACTGAAGCTTTCTTT. Full variable domain (remainder filled in from reference TRBV19 and TRBJ1-1): DGGITQSPKYLFRKEGQNVTLSCEQNLNHDAMYWYRQDPGQGLRLIYYSQIVNDFQKGDIAEGYSVSREKKESFPLTVTSAQKNPTAFYLCASSIQGVNTEAFFGQGTRLTVV.